This T cell receptor beta chain was sequenced for a study of CD8 T cells in ankylosing spondylitis. Study results and limitations: Previous work reported some of these motif variants in the synovial fluid and blood of reactive arthritis.

The CDR3 sequence is 14 residues long. Germline-derived CDR1 and CDR2 are SEHNR and FQNEAQ (reference sequence). V lost 5 bases, J lost 2 bases, and 5 bases stayed unmatched. This clonotype was recorded at least ten times. Its matching antigen is unknown. Library preparation for TCR beta used quantitative 5'-RACE with molecular barcodes. TCRdb re-called the 5' RACE reads with MiXCR, one entry per CDR3 protein. The table lists over 110,000 distinct CDR3 sequences, roughly 8% of them singletons. The V call is TRBV7-9, the J call TRBJ1-1, with TRBD1 matching over 7 bases. The specimen was synovial fluid, either unsorted or a sorted T cell fraction (not recorded which). The sequence was collected from a male donor with ankylosing spondylitis. In DNA, the CDR3 is TGTGCCAGCAGCATCCGACAGGGCAACACTGAAGCTTTCTTT. Its protein is CASSIRQGNTEAFF.